The present entry profiles one T cell receptor (beta chain) with its context. Sequencing used immunoSEQ multiplex PCR; TCRdb keeps in-frame clones, though not all of them. In the table there are tens of thousands of clones, 84% of which are singletons. These data originate in a study of OX40 agonist ivuxolimab in advanced cancers. Study-wide context: The treatment was a fully human IgG2 OX40 agonist, ivuxolimab. With a range of roughly 23 to 90, age averaged about 58 years, and about 82% were male. Patients received ivuxolimab, an intravenous treatment, every 2 weeks at 0.01 to 10 mg/kg.

It was autoimmune disease history or systemic immunosuppression that excluded patients. The CDR3 is made up of 13 amino acids. Between the trimmed V and J ends, which lost 4 bases and 2 bases, there was a span of 10 bases. Germline V CDR1 and CDR2: SGHDT, YYEEEE. The V gene is TRBV5-6, the J gene TRBJ2-7; tentatively, D is TRBD1 or TRBD2 (5 bases each). Sequences were derived from CD4+ or CD8+ T cells sorted from blood, sampled in a trial of the OX40 agonist ivuxolimab. The receptor comes from an adult with an advanced solid tumor such as melanoma, head and neck, liver or kidney cancer. CDR3 coding DNA: TGTGCCAGCAGCCGGGACGGCCCCTACGAGCAGTACTTC. This gives the protein CASSRDGPYEQYF.